This T cell receptor (beta chain) is from a study of OX40 agonist ivuxolimab in advanced cancers. Method: immunoSEQ multiplex PCR; TCRdb's copy keeps in-frame clones and lacks some. The sample shows approximately 90,000 clones, approximately 85% of them seen only once. Comments on this clone: Its antigen is undetermined.

Study-wide results and caveats: Mean expanded clone counts were higher in CD8+ than CD4+ T cells. Both blood CD4+ and CD8+ T cells showed clonal growth by week 6 at 0.1 to 3.0 mg/kg.

The CDR3 is 13 amino acids. The germline gives CDR1 SGDLS, CDR2 YYNGEE. With 2 bases removed from V and 4 bases from J, the gap between germline ends came to 9 bases. The sample here was CD4+ or CD8+ T cells sorted from blood, taken in a trial of the OX40 agonist ivuxolimab. The V gene is TRBV9, the J gene TRBJ2-5; maybe TRBD1 (5 bases). This receptor was identified in an adult with an advanced solid tumor such as melanoma, head and neck, liver or kidney cancer. The CDR3: CASSVATGETQYF. The CDR3, as DNA: TGTGCCAGCAGCGTGGCAACAGGAGAGACCCAGTACTTC. Full variable domain (missing parts from reference TRBV9 and TRBJ2-5): DSGVTQTPKHLITATGQRVTLRCSPRSGDLSVYWYQQSLDQGLQFLIQYYNGEERAKGNILERFSAQQFPDLHSELNLSSLELGDSALYFCASSVATGETQYFGPGTRLLVL.